The clone carrying this T cell receptor beta chain was detected a few times. The antigen remains undetermined. The entry originates in a study of naive and memory T cell subsets. Trimming at V came to 2 bases and at J to 4 bases, leaving 5 bases not matched to a gene. Per the germline V gene, CDR1 is LGHNA and CDR2 is YNFKEQ. The CDR3 loop spans 14 amino acids. Study results and caveats: In CD4 and CD8 cells, diversity dropped from naive through EMRA.

Cells stained for CD3, CD4, CD8, CD45RA and CD27 were sorted into four subsets. Both TRBC1 and TRBC2 were covered by a beta constant-region primer of two equimolar oligonucleotides. The ligated cDNA underwent four PCR rounds using SP2 and nested alpha and beta constant-region primers. TCRdb passed the UMI-ligation and nested PCR reads through MiXCR, listing each CDR3 protein once. This table holds about 90,000 distinct CDR3 sequences, about 6.5% found once. Sequenced sample: central memory CD4+ T cells from blood. The genes are TRBV4-2 and TRBJ2-7; 7 bases match TRBD1. The receptor comes from a human donor in good health. CDR3 sequence (DNA): TGTGCCAGCAGCCAAATGGGGGACAGATACGAGCAGTACTTC. Protein product: CASSQMGDRYEQYF.